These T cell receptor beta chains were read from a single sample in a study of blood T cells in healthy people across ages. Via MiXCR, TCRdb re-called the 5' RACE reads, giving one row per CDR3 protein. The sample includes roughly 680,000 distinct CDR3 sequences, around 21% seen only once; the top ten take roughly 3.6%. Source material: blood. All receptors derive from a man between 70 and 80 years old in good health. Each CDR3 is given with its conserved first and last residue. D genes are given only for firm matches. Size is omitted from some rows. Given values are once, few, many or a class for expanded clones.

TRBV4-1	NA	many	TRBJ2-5	TGCGCCAGGCCTCAACCTCTAAGGCAGACCCAAGAGACCCAGTACTTC	CARPQPLRQTQETQYF
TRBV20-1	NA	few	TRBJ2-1	TGCAGTGCTCCGAGGGGCGGGGGCACGGACTACAATGAGCAGTTCTTC	CSAPRGGGTDYNEQFF
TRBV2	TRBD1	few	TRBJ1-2	TGTGCCAGCAGCGGGACAGCGGCTAACTATGGCTACACCTTC	CASSGTAANYGYTF
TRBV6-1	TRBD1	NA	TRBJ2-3	TGTGCCAGCAGTAGGGGGCGGTTGGGGCTGAAAGGCACAGATACGCAGTATTTT	CASSRGRLGLKGTDTQYF
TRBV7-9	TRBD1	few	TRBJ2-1	TGTGCCAGCAACTTAGTACAGGGGGAGTACAATGAGCAGTTCTTC	CASNLVQGEYNEQFF
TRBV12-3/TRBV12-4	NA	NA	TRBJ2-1	TGTGCCAGCAGTTTTTGGGGGGGCCTCCTTAATGAGCAGTTCTTC	CASSFWGGLLNEQFF
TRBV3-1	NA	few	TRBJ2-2	TGTGCCAGCAGCCATGTTCAGGAGGTGAACACCGGGGAGCTGTTTTTT	CASSHVQEVNTGELFF
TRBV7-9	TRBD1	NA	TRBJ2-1	TGTGCCAGCAGCTTACAGACAGGGGCTTACAATGAGCAGTTCTTC	CASSLQTGAYNEQFF
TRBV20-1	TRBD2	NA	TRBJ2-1	TGCAGTGCTAGAGATCGGGTTAGCGGGATCTACAATGAGCAGTTCTTC	CSARDRVSGIYNEQFF
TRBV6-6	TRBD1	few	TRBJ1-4	TGTGCCAGCAGCCGACAGGGCGGAAAGGAAAAACTGTTTTTT	CASSRQGGKEKLFF
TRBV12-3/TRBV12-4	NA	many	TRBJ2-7	TGTGCCAGCAGCAGGACTTTTTACGAGCAGTACTTC	CASSRTFYEQYF
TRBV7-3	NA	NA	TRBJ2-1	TGTGCCAGCAGCCCCCGGAACTACAATGAGCAGTTCTTC	CASSPRNYNEQFF
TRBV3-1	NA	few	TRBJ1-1	TGTGCCAGCAGCCTGGCGGGACAAGCAGCTTTCTTT	CASSLAGQAAFF
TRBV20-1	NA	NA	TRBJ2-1	TGCAGTGCTAGAGATGGGGCTAGGGGGGTGAATGAGCAGTTCTTC	CSARDGARGVNEQFF
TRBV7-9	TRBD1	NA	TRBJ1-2	TGTGCCAGCAGCTTAGCAGGGGGCTTAGGCTACACCTTC	CASSLAGGLGYTF
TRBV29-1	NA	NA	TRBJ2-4	TGCAGCGTTGCTAGCTCGAACATTCAGTACTTC	CSVASSNIQYF
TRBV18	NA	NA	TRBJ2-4	TGTGCCAGCTCCCAACTTCCCGGGACGAACATGGGGGGAAACATTCAGTACTTC	CASSQLPGTNMGGNIQYF
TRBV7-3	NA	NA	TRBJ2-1	TGTGCCAGCAGCCCCCAAGGGACGGCGAGAAATGAGCAGTTCTTC	CASSPQGTARNEQFF
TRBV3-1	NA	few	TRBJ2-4	TGTGCCAGCAGCCAAGGTAACCTAGCCAAAAACATTCAGTACTTC	CASSQGNLAKNIQYF
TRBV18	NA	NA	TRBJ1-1	TGTGCCAGCTCACAGGGCCAAAGCGGCACTGAAGCTTTCTTT	CASSQGQSGTEAFF
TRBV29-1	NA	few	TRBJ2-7	TGCAGCGTTGAAGAGGGTCCCACCTACGAGCAGTACTTC	CSVEEGPTYEQYF
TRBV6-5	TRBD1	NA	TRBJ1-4	TGTGCCAGCAGTCGACAGGGAGTTAATGAAAAACTGTTTTTT	CASSRQGVNEKLFF
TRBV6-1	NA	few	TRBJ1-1	TGTGCCAGCATGATCGCAACTGAAGCTTTCTTT	CASMIATEAFF
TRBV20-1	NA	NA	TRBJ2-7	TGCAGTGCTAGAGTTGGGGAGGTCAGGTACGAGCAGTACTTC	CSARVGEVRYEQYF
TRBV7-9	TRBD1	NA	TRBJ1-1	TGTGCCAGCAGCTTCGGGACAGGGACTGAAGCTTTCTTT	CASSFGTGTEAFF
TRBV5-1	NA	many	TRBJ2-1	TGCGCCAGCAGCTTGGCAGGTCCGAGCTCCTACAATGAGCAGTTCTTC	CASSLAGPSSYNEQFF
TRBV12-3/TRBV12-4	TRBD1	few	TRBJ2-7	TGTGCCAGCAGTCCCCGACAGGGGTACAACGGGCAGTACTTC	CASSPRQGYNGQYF
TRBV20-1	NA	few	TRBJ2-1	TGCAGTGCCTTCGCGGGGATCTCCTACAATGAGCAGTTCTTC	CSAFAGISYNEQFF
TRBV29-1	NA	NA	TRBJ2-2	TGCAGCGTTGAAAACAAGAACACCGGGGAGCTGTTTTTT	CSVENKNTGELFF
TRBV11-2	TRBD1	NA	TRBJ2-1	TGTGCCAGCAGCGGGACAGCCCGGCCATCGGACAATGAGCAGTTCTTC	CASSGTARPSDNEQFF
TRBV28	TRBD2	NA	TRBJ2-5	TGTGCCAGCAGCACCGCGGGAGCAGATAAAGAGACCCAGTACTTC	CASSTAGADKETQYF
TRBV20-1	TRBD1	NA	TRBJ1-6	TGCAGCTTAGGGGGCGCAGGGGGAGCCCTCCACTTT	CSLGGAGGALHF
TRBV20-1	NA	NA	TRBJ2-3	TGCAGTGCTAGAGGCGGCTACCCGCCAGATACGCAGTATTTT	CSARGGYPPDTQYF